This T cell receptor (beta chain) was retrieved from a study of cytomegalovirus exposure and HLA in healthy donors. On the study more broadly: Among about 400 genotyped donors, around 82% fell in the Caucasian-associated ancestry cluster.

The germline V gene encodes CDR1 GTSNPN and CDR2 SVGIG (reference sequence). The trim removed 2 bases at V and 10 bases at J, leaving 11 bases unmatched. This CDR3 is built from 15 residues. With 60 Vbeta and 13 Jbeta primers, the PCR was carried out. TCRdb's copy holds only in-frame clones and misses some; the assay was immunoSEQ multiplex PCR. The table gives approximately 110,000 clones; the top ten clones make up approximately 2.6% of it. Points from the study as a whole: It was likely that a cluster of highly shared sequence variants was a sequencing artifact. Per a later analysis, roughly 17,000 TCR beta sequences showed association with HLA alleles at 0.05 false discovery rate.

About this clone itself: What it recognizes is unknown.

Sequenced material: PBMCs. The chain recombines TRBV30 with TRBJ2-3; 11 nucleotides align to TRBD2. This sequence originates from a young man in good health and CMV-seronegative. CDR3 protein: CAWSLPSGRPSPQYF. In DNA form, the CDR3 reads TGTGCCTGGAGTCTCCCTAGCGGGAGGCCCTCCCCGCAGTATTTT. The whole variable domain, filled in from reference TRBV30 and TRBJ2-3, reads SQTIHQWPATLVQPVGSPLSLECTVEGTSNPNLYWYRQAAGRGLQLLFYSVGIGQISSEVPQNLSASRPQDRQFILSSKKLLLSDSGFYLCAWSLPSGRPSPQYFGPGTRLTVL.